The present TCR beta chain was sequenced within a study of vaccination and CD4 T cells after COVID-19. On the study more broadly: Median time from COVID diagnosis to post-COVID sampling was 101 days (35 to 161).

Trimming shortened V by 4 bases and J by 0 bases, and 10 bases separated the two germline ends. The CDR3 has 13 amino acids. Germline-derived CDR1 and CDR2 are DFQATT and SNEGSKA (reference sequence). Treatment: roughly 11-day PBMC culture with coronavirus spike peptide pools or control peptides (ViraFEST assay). Oncomine TCR Beta short-read sequencing was applied to DNA from cultured CD4+ T cells. TCRdb fed the PCR reads into MiXCR, producing one record per CDR3 protein. This sample has fewer than 8,500 distinct CDR3 sequences; around 79% occur once, and the top ten carry approximately 19%. Details on this clonotype: Its antigen is still unknown.

J is TRBJ2-7 and V is TRBV20-1, with a possible D match to TRBD1 (6 bases). The origin of this receptor is a human donor who had recovered from COVID-19. Sequencing used CD4+ T cells from blood, cultured in vitro. The CDR3 sequence: CSATPGHSYEQYF. As DNA, the CDR3 is TGCAGTGCTACACCGGGACACTCCTACGAGCAGTACTTC.